This entry lists 29 T cell receptor beta chains sequenced from one sample in a study of blood T cell repertoires in COVID-19. Repertoires were generated with immunoSEQ multiplex PCR, while TCRdb's copy carries only in-frame clones and drops some. The sample records fewer than 350,000 clones, roughly 87% being singletons. The sample taken for sequencing was PBMCs or T cells enriched from blood (not recorded which). All receptors derive from a woman aged 40 to 49 who had recovered from COVID-19.

The chain uses TRBV3-1 (or the pseudogene TRBV3-2) and TRBJ1-6; 8 nucleotides match TRBD1. Germline V gene sequence: CDR1 LGHDT, CDR2 YNNKEL (reference sequence). The ends lost 4 bases at V and 10 bases at J; junction bases unmatched: 9. The CDR3 totals 15 residues. CDR3 DNA sequence: TGTGCCAGCAGCCTCCTGACAGGGGAGGGATCACCCCTCCACTTT. Translated: CASSLLTGEGSPLHF.

This clone was found once. V gene TRBV7-9 combines with J gene TRBJ1-4, with D possibly being TRBD1 (5 bases). Germline loops: CDR1 SEHNR, CDR2 FQNEAQ (reference sequence). This CDR3 region has 13 residues. V lost 7 bases to trimming and J lost 7 bases, with 13 bases between them. CDR3 coding DNA: TGTGCCAGCAAGGCGGGACCCGCTGAAAAACTGTTTTTT. Translated, it gives CASKAGPAEKLFF.

The gene calls are TRBV2 and TRBJ1-1; 10 bases agree with TRBD1. J was trimmed by 1 base and V by 6 bases; bases with no gene match: 8. Germline V CDR1 and CDR2: SNHLY, FYNNEI. The CDR3 is 16 amino acids. The DNA for the CDR3 is TGTGCCAGCAGGCCCGACAGGGGGCGAGGGAACACTGAAGCTTTCTTT. Translation: CASRPDRGRGNTEAFF.

This clone is a singleton in its sample. The chain uses TRBV7-3 and TRBJ2-3; 7 positions agree with TRBD1. V lost 5 bases to trimming and J lost 0 bases; unmatched junction nucleotides: 8. Germline values: CDR1 SGHTA, CDR2 FQGTGA. The CDR3 is 16 amino acids. CDR3 in amino acids: CASSPTRTGSTDTQYF. CDR3 nucleotides: TGTGCCAGCAGCCCCACCCGGACAGGTAGCACAGATACGCAGTATTTT. The whole variable domain, filled in from reference TRBV7-3 and TRBJ2-3, reads GAGVSQTPSNKVTEKGKYVELRCDPISGHTALYWYRQSLGQGPEFLIYFQGTGAADDSGLPNDRFFAVRPEGSVSTLKIQRTERGDSAVYLCASSPTRTGSTDTQYFGPGTRLTVL.

The J gene is TRBJ2-1, the V gene TRBV28; 10 bases match TRBD2. This CDR3 is 16 amino acids long. CDR1 is MDHEN and CDR2 is SYDVKM in the germline V gene. V gave up 9 bases and J gave up 10 bases; unmatched junction bases: 18. The CDR3 spells CASQSTGSGRRSEQFF. CDR3 coding DNA: TGTGCCAGTCAATCGACTGGTAGCGGGAGGCGGTCCGAGCAGTTCTTC.

The V and J genes are TRBV30 and TRBJ2-5; D perhaps matches TRBD2 (8 bases). The germline V gene encodes CDR1 GTSNPN and CDR2 SVGIG (reference sequence). The CDR3 spans 14 residues. Trimming removed 1 base at V and 3 bases at J, with 12 bases between. DNA for the CDR3: TGTGCCTGGAGTGGCGGGGGGACAGAAGAGACCCAGTACTTC. The encoded protein is CAWSGGGTEETQYF.

The chain combines TRBV14 with TRBJ2-7; 7 bases map to TRBD1. Unmatched junction bases numbered 4, after V lost 2 bases and J lost 0 bases. Germline V gene data show CDR1 as SGHDN and CDR2 as FVKESK. The CDR3 totals 15 residues. The chain's CDR3 is CASSQPGQSSYEQYF. In DNA, the CDR3 is TGTGCCAGCAGCCAACCGGGACAGAGCTCCTACGAGCAGTACTTC.

This clone was picked up one time. The chain links TRBV6-2 or TRBV6-3 to TRBJ1-5; TRBD1 matches at 7 bases. Germline V gives CDR1 MNHEY, CDR2 SVGEGT. The CDR3 has 17 residues. Trimming cost V 4 bases and J 0 bases; bases outside gene matches: 9. CDR3 protein: CASSSMVDRVSNQPQHF. The CDR3 DNA is TGTGCCAGCAGTTCGATGGTAGACAGGGTTAGCAATCAGCCCCAGCATTTT.

The chain joins TRBV18 to TRBJ1-3; 10 bases are shared with TRBD1. The CDR3 length is 18 residues. Germline-derived CDR1 and CDR2 are KGHSH and LQKENI. Trimming took 3 bases from V and 1 from J; bases not matched to a gene: 9. CDR3: CASSPQAGQGTSGNTIYF. Written as DNA, the CDR3 is TGTGCCAGCTCACCCCAGGCGGGACAGGGGACTTCTGGAAACACCATATATTTT.

The chain carries TRBV4-3 and TRBJ2-3; 11 bases fit TRBD2. Per the germline V gene, CDR1 is LGHNA and CDR2 is YSLEER. Trimming removed 8 bases from V and 5 bases from J; junction bases left unmatched: 12. The CDR3 has 16 residues. The CDR3 protein is CASGTTSGSMVDTQYF. The DNA for the CDR3 is TGCGCCAGCGGCACCACTAGCGGGAGTATGGTAGATACGCAGTATTTT.

The V gene is TRBV7-3, the J gene TRBJ2-1; 7 nucleotides line up with TRBD2. The CDR3 totals 13 residues. From germline, CDR1 is SGHTA and CDR2 FQGTGA. The V gene end was trimmed by 5 bases and the J gene end by 14 bases; junction bases not matched to a gene: 12. CDR3 residues: CASSPYTGTIKFF. In DNA form, the CDR3 reads TGTGCCAGCAGCCCCTACACCGGGACTATTAAGTTCTTC.

Concerning this clone itself: At one end the junction does not follow the germline gene, possibly because of a read error. V gene TRBV6-2 or TRBV6-3 combines with J gene TRBJ1-2; D unresolved. The length of the CDR3 is 12 residues. CDR1 MNHEY and CDR2 SVGEGT come from the germline V gene. CDR3 in DNA: TGTGCCAGCAGTTATGATGGCGGCCGCCGGGCCTTC. Translating gives CASSYDGGRRAF.

The count of this clone is one. V and J are TRBV21-1 and TRBJ2-7; TRBD2, the table's D call, was not compared with the DNA. TRBV21-1 is assigned pseudogene status. The CDR3 totals 14 residues. The CDR3 region has the DNA TGTGCCAGCAGCAAAGACTCGCCCATCTACGAGCAGTACTTC. It encodes CASSKDSPIYEQYF.

The chain combines TRBV3-1 (or the pseudogene TRBV3-2) with TRBJ2-7, with D perhaps matching TRBD1 (7 bases). The CDR3 sequence is 14 residues long. The germline V gene has CDR1 LGHDT and CDR2 YNNKEL (reference sequence). V was cut by 4 bases and J by 0 bases, with 10 bases left in between. CDR3 loop: CASSPRDSSYEQYF. The CDR3 coding sequence is TGTGCCAGCAGCCCGCGGGACAGCTCCTACGAGCAGTACTTC.

The chain links TRBV10-3 to TRBJ1-6, with D perhaps TRBD1 (6 bases). This CDR3 contains 15 residues. Germline loops: CDR1 ENHRY, CDR2 SYGVKD. V lost 4 bases to trimming and J lost 7 bases, with 14 bases between them. The CDR3 loop reads CAISGSGTSNSPLHF. The CDR3 region has the DNA TGTGCCATCAGTGGTTCCGGGACAAGCAATTCACCCCTCCACTTT.

This clone was observed a few times. The J gene is TRBJ2-3, the V gene TRBV24-1; 7 bases agree with TRBD1. The V gene's germline CDR1 is KGHDR and CDR2 SFDVKD. Trimming at V came to 3 bases and at J to 8 bases, leaving 10 bases not matched to a gene. The CDR3 has 15 amino acids. CDR3 sequence: CATSDGRQGLSTQYF. The DNA for the CDR3 is TGTGCCACCAGTGATGGTAGACAGGGTCTTAGTACGCAGTATTTT.

This CDR3 is CASSLFGAGTLFEQYF. The CDR3 coding sequence is TGTGCCAGCAGCTTGTTTGGGGCGGGAACCCTCTTTGAGCAGTACTTC. The chain carries TRBV5-6 and TRBJ2-7; possible D gene TRBD2, 6 bases. V gave up 1 base and J gave up 7 bases, with 21 bases separating them. The CDR3 consists of 16 residues. In germline, CDR1 is SGHDT, CDR2 YYEEEE.

V usage is TRBV19 and J usage is TRBJ2-7, with TRBD2 identical over 11 bases. Looked up from germline, CDR1 is LNHDA and CDR2 is SQIVND (reference sequence). J gave up 0 bases and V 6 bases, and 4 bases lay outside the gene matches. This CDR3 has 15 residues. CDR3 loop: CASSKTSGGSYEQYF. DNA for the CDR3: TGTGCCAGTAGCAAAACTAGCGGGGGCTCCTACGAGCAGTACTTC.

The sample holds one count of this clone. V and J are TRBV23-1 and TRBJ2-1, with TRBD1 identical over 9 bases. TRBV23-1 is an ORF, with its function uncertain. This CDR3 region has 16 residues. J lost 9 bases, V lost 6 bases, and 15 bases had no gene match. The CDR3 is CASSPWGTGRRSEQFF. CDR3 nucleotides: TGCGCCAGCAGCCCTTGGGGGACAGGGCGAAGGAGTGAGCAGTTCTTC.

This clone was observed a handful of times. The chain recombines TRBV15 with TRBJ2-1; TRBD1 agrees at 10 bases. V shed 5 bases and J 2 bases; nucleotides not matched to a gene: 3. The CDR3 runs to 15 residues. The V gene's germline CDR1 is LNHNV and CDR2 YYDKDF (reference sequence). CDR3 nucleotide sequence: TGTGCCACCAGCCCGGGACAGGGGACCTACAATGAGCAGTTCTTC. It codes for CATSPGQGTYNEQFF.

The chain recombines TRBV4-1 with TRBJ1-2, with 8 bases aligning to TRBD1. The CDR3 loop spans 15 amino acids. Losses at the gene ends were 0 bases for V and 7 bases for J; bases not matched to a gene: 7. CDR1 and CDR2 (germline): MGHRA, YSYEKL. The CDR3: CASSQDRGLSGGYTF. The CDR3 DNA reads TGCGCCAGCAGCCAAGACAGGGGGCTTTCGGGTGGCTACACCTTC.

V gene TRBV7-2 combines with J gene TRBJ2-7, with D maybe TRBD1 (5 bases). The CDR3 has 16 amino acids. Germline CDR1 SGHTA, CDR2 FQGNSA. V lost 5 bases and J 2 bases, leaving 19 bases between the germline ends. DNA of the CDR3: TGTGCCAGCAGCACCGCACCCCCAGCAGGGACCTACGAGCAGTACTTC. It codes for CASSTAPPAGTYEQYF.

The chain has TRBV4-3 and TRBJ2-7; 10 nucleotides match TRBD1. CDR3 length equals 14 residues. The germline V gene has CDR1 LGHNA and CDR2 YSLEER. Unmatched junction bases numbered 1, after V lost 2 bases and J lost 3 bases. CDR3 DNA: TGCGCCAGCAGCCAATGGACAGGGGGCTACGAGCAGTACTTC. The encoded protein is CASSQWTGGYEQYF.

The chain combines TRBV27 with TRBJ2-3; 9 bases agree with TRBD1. The CDR3 contains 14 residues. J gave up 5 bases and V 7 bases, and 7 bases lay outside the gene matches. Looked up from germline, CDR1 is MNHEY and CDR2 is SMNVEV (reference sequence). The CDR3 here is CASNLQGAGDTQYF. In DNA form, the CDR3 reads TGTGCCAGCAACCTACAGGGGGCTGGAGATACGCAGTATTTT.

The DNA for the CDR3 is TGTGCCACCAGTGATGATGGACAGGGGCAAGAGACCCAGTACTTC. It encodes CATSDDGQGQETQYF. The chain couples TRBV24-1 to TRBJ2-5; 9 bases agree with TRBD1. Per germline, CDR1 KGHDR and CDR2 SFDVKD. The V segment lost 3 bases and the J segment 2 bases; nucleotides outside the gene matches: 3. This CDR3 spans 15 amino acids.

V usage is TRBV7-3 and J usage is TRBJ2-4; D may be TRBD1 (6 bases). The CDR3 totals 14 residues. Germline-derived CDR1 and CDR2 are SGHTA and FQGTGA. V lost 5 bases and J 8 bases, leaving 16 bases between the germline ends. The DNA of the CDR3 is TGTGCCAGCAGCCTCCACCCCGCAGGGGACATTCAGTACTTC. Encoded protein: CASSLHPAGDIQYF.

J is TRBJ2-1 and V is TRBV9; 7 nucleotides align to TRBD2. Germline lookup yields CDR1 SGDLS and CDR2 YYNGEE. Germline trimming cut 5 bases from V and 0 bases from J; bases unmatched to any gene: 8. This CDR3 region has 16 residues. CDR3 DNA sequence: TGTGCCAGCAGGTTTAGCGGGCTTAGCTCCTACAATGAGCAGTTCTTC. Translating it yields CASRFSGLSSYNEQFF.

This clone showed up just a few times. The rearrangement joins TRBV19 to TRBJ2-1; D is unresolved. The CDR3 has 15 residues. Germline loops: CDR1 LNHDA, CDR2 SQIVND (reference sequence). Trimming took off 1 base at V and 2 bases at J, with 9 bases between the two ends. CDR3 in DNA: TGTGCCAGTAGTATAGGTCGCAGGACCTACAATGAGCAGTTCTTC. This gives the protein CASSIGRRTYNEQFF.

The chain couples TRBV6-5 to TRBJ1-1; TRBD1 is a possible D gene (6 bases). Germline V CDR1 and CDR2: MNHEY, SVGAGI. CDR3 length: 14 amino acids. The V gene lost 7 bases and the J gene lost 0 bases, with 12 bases spanning the gap. The CDR3 sequence is CASKGQGLNTEAFF. The CDR3 coding sequence is TGTGCCAGCAAAGGGCAGGGGCTGAACACTGAAGCTTTCTTT.